The rows below give T cell receptor beta chains drawn from one sample of a study of metastatic and nonmetastatic thyroid tumors. Using MiXCR, TCRdb reanalyzed the PCR reads. This sample has 20,000 to 25,000 clones, with 25% to 30% found just once. Sequenced sample: tumor tissue. The receptor set was obtained from a female donor with papillary thyroid cancer or a benign thyroid nodule (not recorded which). Some clones in this sample may be carry-over from other donors' samples. Each CDR3 is given without its conserved first and last residue.

V: TRBV3-1; CDR3: ASSPGTSTDTQY
V: TRBV30; CDR3: AWKSSGDVDTQY
V: TRBV5-4; CDR3: ASSFQRGANTGELF
V: TRBV5-1; CDR3: ASSLRTSGGGLPYEQY
V: TRBV6-2/TRBV6-3; CDR3: ASSGRGYNSPLH
V: TRBV2; CDR3: ESFSRRTGTTNEKLF
V: TRBV5-1; CDR3: ASRPTGANTGELF
V: TRBV9; CDR3: ASSVDGRAYEQY
V: TRBV10-2; CDR3: ASSPTAGTGGRPNTGELF
V: TRBV20-1; CDR3: SANPPGVGGGYEQY
V: TRBV7-9; CDR3: ASSLVGESYEQY
V: TRBV15; CDR3: ATSRDWGRGTEAF
V: TRBV5-6; CDR3: ANSLFQGDNEQF
V: TRBV5-6; CDR3: ASSQEDRPMAF
V: TRBV10-3; CDR3: AISTGDSNQTQN
V: TRBV20-1; CDR3: SARYPWGEVGELF
V: TRBV2; CDR3: ASSRVNQPQH
V: TRBV6-2/TRBV6-3; CDR3: ASNTLGTNYEQY
V: TRBV10-3; CDR3: AISESTRGGELF
V: TRBV11-3; CDR3: ASSPGTTYNEQF
V: TRBV5-1; CDR3: ASSLTGTGGETQY
V: TRBV5-1; CDR3: ASSLDTNTEAF
V: TRBV6-7; CDR3: ASIRNRAFSGYT
V: TRBV6-1; CDR3: AGSPTGGNHPQH
V: TRBV20-1; CDR3: SARFQETQY
V: TRBV6-5; CDR3: ASSYSWSGNYGYT
V: TRBV6-1; CDR3: ASSEVVDTQY
V: TRBV20-1; CDR3: SARLAGAKITDTQY
V: TRBV5-5; CDR3: ASSLGTGGYEQY
V: TRBV5-1; CDR3: AINDGAVYEQY
V: TRBV7-2; CDR3: ASSQGRHQETQY
V: TRBV7-3; CDR3: ASSPGGVNEQF
V: TRBV28; CDR3: AGSGGGLTYEQY
V: TRBV6-1; CDR3: ASSEETSGSHEQY
V: TRBV15; CDR3: ATIRIQAGSYEQY
V: TRBV6-5; CDR3: ASSVLYSSYEQY
V: TRBV7-2; CDR3: ASSQSWYEQY
V: TRBV6-1; CDR3: ASSETGWSETQY
V: TRBV5-4; CDR3: ASSTQGLTTARELF
V: TRBV19; CDR3: ASGVKNTGELF
V: TRBV20-1; CDR3: SDRDRDVYGYT